The 3 T cell receptor beta chains below were found in one sample sequenced in a study of T cells in tuberculosis. Method: immunoSEQ multiplex PCR; TCRdb's copy keeps in-frame clones and lacks some. The sample carries approximately 20,000 clones, almost 97% recorded once. Specimen: PBMCs. The receptors come from a donor between 10 and 29 years old with latent tuberculosis or without tuberculosis infection.

This chain joins TRBV11-2 and TRBJ2-2; D is perhaps TRBD1 (5 bases). Germline assignment: CDR1 SGHAT and CDR2 FQNNGV. With 3 bases removed from V and 5 bases from J, the gap between germline ends came to 19 bases. This CDR3 region has 17 residues. CDR3 in amino acids: CASSFKGSRWYTGELFF. The CDR3, as DNA: TGTGCCAGCAGCTTTAAGGGGTCAAGGTGGTATACCGGGGAGCTGTTTTTT.

The rearrangement links TRBV25-1 to TRBJ1-6; 7 nucleotides align to TRBD1. Germline CDR1 and CDR2: MGHDK and SYGVNS. With V trimmed by 0 bases and J by 5 bases, 10 bases remained unmatched. The CDR3 length is 18 residues. This CDR3 reads CASSEYKAGTVNNSPLHF. The CDR3 nucleotides read TGTGCCAGCAGTGAATACAAAGCCGGGACAGTAAATAATTCACCCCTCCACTTT.

V gene TRBV7-2 combines with J gene TRBJ2-3; 14 bases agree with TRBD2. The CDR3 covers 14 residues. V gave up 11 bases and J gave up 4 bases; unmatched junction bases: 5. Per germline, CDR1 SGHTA and CDR2 FQGNSA. Here the CDR3 reads CAGTSGSSSDTQYF. The CDR3 nucleotides read TGTGCCGGGACTAGCGGGAGTTCCTCAGATACGCAGTATTTT.